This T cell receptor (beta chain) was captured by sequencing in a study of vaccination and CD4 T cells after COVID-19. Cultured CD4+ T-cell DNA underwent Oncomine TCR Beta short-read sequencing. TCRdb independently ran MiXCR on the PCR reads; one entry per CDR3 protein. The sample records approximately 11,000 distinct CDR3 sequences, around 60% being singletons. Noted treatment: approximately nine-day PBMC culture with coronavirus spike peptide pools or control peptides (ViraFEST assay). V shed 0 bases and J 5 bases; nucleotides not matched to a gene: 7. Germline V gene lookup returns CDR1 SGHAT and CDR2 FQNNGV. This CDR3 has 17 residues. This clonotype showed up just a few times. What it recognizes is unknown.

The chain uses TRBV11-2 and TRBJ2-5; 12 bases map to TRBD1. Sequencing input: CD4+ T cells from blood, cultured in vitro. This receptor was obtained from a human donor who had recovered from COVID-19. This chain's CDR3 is CASSLEAPGQGAETQYF. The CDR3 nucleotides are TGTGCCAGCAGCTTAGAGGCCCCGGGACAGGGGGCGGAGACCCAGTACTTC.